The next 7 T cell receptor beta chains were all read from a single sample in a study of blood T cell repertoires in COVID-19 (dated by TCRdb to between 2020 and 2021). Library preparation was by the immunoSEQ multiplex PCR assay. TCRdb provides this immuneACCESS table in a form limited to in-frame rearrangements. Some clones are lacking; in checked studies, under half of them reflect an unresolved V gene, and why the rest are absent is not known. Recorded for this sample are approximately 5,900 clones; approximately 89% of them occurred a single time. Together, the top ten hold just under 50% of the sample. Sequenced input: peripheral blood. These receptors were obtained from a human donor in a cohort sampled during active COVID-19.

The V gene is TRBV2, the J gene TRBJ1-2, with 9 nucleotides matching TRBD1. V gave up 4 bases and J gave up 4 bases; unmatched junction bases: 13. Looked up from germline, CDR1 is SNHLY and CDR2 is FYNNEI. The CDR3 is made up of 17 amino acids. As DNA, the CDR3 is TGTGCCAGCAGTGGTGGATGGGGGACAGGGCTTAGCTATGGCTACACCTTC. Translating it yields CASSGGWGTGLSYGYTF.

The chain recombines TRBV28 with TRBJ1-6; tentatively, D is TRBD1 (5 bases). Looked up from germline, CDR1 is MDHEN and CDR2 is SYDVKM. V was trimmed by 5 bases and J by 6 bases, leaving 11 bases between them. This CDR3 has 14 residues. For the CDR3, the DNA is TGTGCCAGCAGTCCCTTCGACAGTAATTCACCCCTCCACTTT. This codes for CASSPFDSNSPLHF.

The genes are TRBV28 and TRBJ1-5; D might be TRBD1 (6 bases). The V gene lost 5 bases and the J gene lost 3 bases, with 14 bases spanning the gap. The CDR3 covers 15 residues. Germline CDR1 and CDR2: MDHEN and SYDVKM. The CDR3 is CASSNGGATNQPQHF. CDR3 sequence (DNA): TGTGCCAGCAGTAACGGGGGGGCTACCAATCAGCCCCAGCATTTT.

The chain is built from TRBV28 and TRBJ2-3, with D possibly TRBD2 on 5 matching bases. V dropped 4 bases and J dropped 2 bases, with 7 bases sitting between them. The CDR3 has 13 residues. Germline V gene sequence: CDR1 MDHEN, CDR2 SYDVKM. The CDR3 sequence is CASSSRDTDTQYF. CDR3 bases: TGTGCCAGCAGTTCCCGGGACACAGATACGCAGTATTTT.

The rearrangement links TRBV9 to TRBJ2-1; a weak D match, TRBD2 (5 bases). Germline CDR1 is SGDLS and CDR2 is YYNGEE. The CDR3 loop spans 19 amino acids. V was clipped by 0 bases and J by 5 bases, with 24 bases between them. The CDR3 loop is CASSVGSGRSGLPHNEQFF. The DNA for the CDR3 is TGTGCCAGCAGCGTAGGAAGTGGCAGGAGCGGCCTCCCGCACAATGAGCAGTTCTTC.

This chain joins TRBV5-4 and TRBJ2-5; a possible D gene is TRBD1 (5 bases). V gave up 0 bases and J gave up 0 bases, with 6 bases separating them. The germline V gene has CDR1 SGHNT and CDR2 YYREEE (reference sequence). The CDR3 runs to 14 residues. The CDR3 loop reads CASSLDRYQETQYF. The CDR3 DNA sequence: TGTGCCAGCAGCTTGGACAGGTACCAAGAGACCCAGTACTTC.

This clone was counted once. The rearrangement joins TRBV7-3 to TRBJ1-1; possible D gene TRBD1, 5 bases. Trimming stripped 11 bases from V and 1 base from J, with 14 bases between. This CDR3 has 13 residues. Germline CDR1 and CDR2: SGHTA and FQGTGA. CDR3 in amino acids: CASRRGANTEAFF. DNA of the CDR3: TGTGCCTCCCGGCGCGGGGCGAACACTGAAGCTTTCTTT. Full variable domain (rest looked up from reference TRBV7-3 and TRBJ1-1): GAGVSQTPSNKVTEKGKYVELRCDPISGHTALYWYRQSLGQGPEFLIYFQGTGAADDSGLPNDRFFAVRPEGSVSTLKIQRTERGDSAVYLCASRRGANTEAFFGQGTRLTVV.